This T cell receptor beta chain came from a study of OX40 agonist ivuxolimab in advanced cancers. Background on the study: Administration of intravenous ivuxolimab to patients occurred every 2 weeks at 0.01 to 10 mg/kg. Study-level results: Expanded clones belonging to CD8+ T cells outnumbered, on average, those of CD4+. Several nonresponders also turned out to have low normalized T-cell clonal expansion.

The table came from immunoSEQ multiplex PCR; TCRdb's copy has only in-frame clones and leaves some out. The sample has about 43,000 clones, more than 75% seen once; the top ten hold about a third. As concerns this clone: The antigen remains unidentified.

The receptor was derived from an adult with an advanced solid tumor such as melanoma, head and neck, liver or kidney cancer. The source was CD4+ or CD8+ T cells sorted from blood, collected in a trial of the OX40 agonist ivuxolimab.

DNA of the CDR3: TGTGCCAGCTCACCAACGGGACTAGCGGGAGCAGATACGCAGTATTTT. Protein sequence: CASSPTGLAGADTQYF. The V gene is TRBV18, the J gene TRBJ2-3; 14 nucleotides agree with TRBD2. From germline, CDR1 is KGHSH and CDR2 LQKENI. Trimming took 2 bases from V and 4 from J; bases not matched to a gene: 2. The CDR3 runs to 16 residues. The complete variable domain, with remaining parts taken from reference TRBV18 and TRBJ2-3, reads NAGVMQNPRHLVRRRGQEARLRCSPMKGHSHVYWYRQLPEEGLKFMVYLQKENIIDESGMPKERFSAEFPKEGPSILRIQQVVRGDSAAYFCASSPTGLAGADTQYFGPGTRLTVL.